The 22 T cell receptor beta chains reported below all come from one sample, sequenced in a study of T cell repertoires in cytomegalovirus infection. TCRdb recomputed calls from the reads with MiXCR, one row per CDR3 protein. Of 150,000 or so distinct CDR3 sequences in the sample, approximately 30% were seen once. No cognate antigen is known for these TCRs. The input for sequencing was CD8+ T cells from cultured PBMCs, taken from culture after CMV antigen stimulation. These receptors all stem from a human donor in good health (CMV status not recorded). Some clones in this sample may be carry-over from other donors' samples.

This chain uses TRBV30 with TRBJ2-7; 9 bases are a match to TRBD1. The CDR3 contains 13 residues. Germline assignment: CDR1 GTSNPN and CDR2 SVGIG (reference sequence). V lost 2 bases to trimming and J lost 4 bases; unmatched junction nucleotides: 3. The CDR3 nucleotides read TGTGCCTGGAGTCCGGGACAGGGTTACGAGCAGTACTTC. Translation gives CAWSPGQGYEQYF.

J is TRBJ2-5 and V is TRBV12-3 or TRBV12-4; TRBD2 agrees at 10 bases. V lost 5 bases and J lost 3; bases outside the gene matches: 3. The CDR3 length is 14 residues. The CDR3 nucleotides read TGTGCCAGCAGTGCGGGGACTAGCGAAGAGACCCAGTACTTC. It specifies CASSAGTSEETQYF.

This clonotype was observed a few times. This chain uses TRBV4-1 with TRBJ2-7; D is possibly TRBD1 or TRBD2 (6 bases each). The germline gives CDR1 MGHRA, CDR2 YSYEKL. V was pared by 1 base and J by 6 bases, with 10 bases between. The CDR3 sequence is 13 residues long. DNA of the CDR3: TGCGCCAGCAGCCAAGTACGGGGGCGCGAGCAGTACTTC. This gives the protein CASSQVRGREQYF.

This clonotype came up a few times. CDR3 sequence (DNA): TGCAGCGCAGCGGGGGGGCAGTACAATGAGCAGTTCTTC. Residues: CSAAGGQYNEQFF. The rearrangement uses TRBV29-1 and TRBJ2-1; the match to TRBD2 covers 10 bases. Germline V gene sequence: CDR1 SQVTM, CDR2 ANQGSEA. The ends lost 7 bases at V and 4 bases at J; junction bases unmatched: 4. The CDR3 runs 13 residues.

CDR3 DNA: TGCAGCGTTGTTGGGTCAAATGAAAAACTGTTTTTT. This translates into CSVVGSNEKLFF. The J gene is TRBJ1-4, the V gene TRBV29-1; D is unresolved. This CDR3 is built from 12 residues. V dropped 4 bases and J dropped 5 bases, with 8 bases sitting between them. Germline values: CDR1 SQVTM, CDR2 ANQGSEA.

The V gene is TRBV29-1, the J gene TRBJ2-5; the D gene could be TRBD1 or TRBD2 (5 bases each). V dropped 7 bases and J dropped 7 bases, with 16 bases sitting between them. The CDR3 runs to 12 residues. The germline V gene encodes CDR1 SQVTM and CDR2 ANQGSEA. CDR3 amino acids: CSAEGLKATQYF. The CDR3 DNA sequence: TGCAGCGCCGAGGGGCTGAAGGCGACCCAGTACTTC.

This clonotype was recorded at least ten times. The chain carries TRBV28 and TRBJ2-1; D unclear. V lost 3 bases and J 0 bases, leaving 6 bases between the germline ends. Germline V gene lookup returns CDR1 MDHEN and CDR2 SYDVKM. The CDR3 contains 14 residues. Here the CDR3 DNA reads TGTGCCAGCAGTTTTGGGTTCTCCTACAATGAGCAGTTCTTC. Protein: CASSFGFSYNEQFF.

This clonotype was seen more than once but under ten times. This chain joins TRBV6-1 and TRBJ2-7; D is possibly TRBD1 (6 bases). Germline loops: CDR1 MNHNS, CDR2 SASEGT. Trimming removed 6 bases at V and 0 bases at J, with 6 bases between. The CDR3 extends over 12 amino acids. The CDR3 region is CASRDSSYEQYF. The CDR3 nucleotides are TGTGCCAGCAGGGACAGCTCCTACGAGCAGTACTTC.

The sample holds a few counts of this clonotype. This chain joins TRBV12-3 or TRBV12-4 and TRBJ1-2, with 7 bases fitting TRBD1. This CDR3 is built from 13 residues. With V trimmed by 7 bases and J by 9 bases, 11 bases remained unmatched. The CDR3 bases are TGTGCCAGCACCCTTCGACAGGGAACGAGCTACACCTTC. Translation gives CASTLRQGTSYTF.

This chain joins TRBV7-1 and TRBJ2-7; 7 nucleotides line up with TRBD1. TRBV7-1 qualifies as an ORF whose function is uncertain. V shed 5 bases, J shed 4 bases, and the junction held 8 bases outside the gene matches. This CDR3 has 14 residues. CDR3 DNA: TGTGCCAGCAGCCACCGGGACAGATCGTACGAGCAGTACTTC. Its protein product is CASSHRDRSYEQYF.

Here the CDR3 reads CASSVGLAGGLDTQYF. The CDR3 DNA is TGTGCCAGTAGTGTCGGACTAGCGGGGGGGCTGGATACGCAGTATTTT. J is TRBJ2-3 and V is TRBV19, with 15 bases identical to TRBD2. The V and J ends lost 5 bases and 6 bases, in that order; junction bases with no gene match: 6. Germline CDR1 reads LNHDA; CDR2 reads SQIVND (reference sequence). This CDR3 has 16 residues.

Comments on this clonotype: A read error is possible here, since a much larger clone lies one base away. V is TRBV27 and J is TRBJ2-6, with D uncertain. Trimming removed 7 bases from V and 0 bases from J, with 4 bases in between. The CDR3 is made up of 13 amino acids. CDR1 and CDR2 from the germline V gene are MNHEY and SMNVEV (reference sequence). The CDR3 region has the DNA TGTGCCAGCACTGTCTCTGGGGCCAACGTCCTGACTTTC. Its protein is CASTVSGANVLTF. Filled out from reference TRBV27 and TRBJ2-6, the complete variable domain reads EAQVTQNPRYLITVTGKKLTVTCSQNMNHEYMSWYRQDPGLGLRQIYYSMNVEVTDKGDVPEGYKVSRKEKRNFPLILESPSPNQTSLYFCASTVSGANVLTFGAGSRLTVL.

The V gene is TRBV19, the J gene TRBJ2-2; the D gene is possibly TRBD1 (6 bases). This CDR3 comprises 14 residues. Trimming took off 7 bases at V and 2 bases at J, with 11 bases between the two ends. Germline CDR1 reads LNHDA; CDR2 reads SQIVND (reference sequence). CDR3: CASISDSNTGELFF. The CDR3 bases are TGTGCCAGTATATCGGACAGTAACACCGGGGAGCTGTTTTTT. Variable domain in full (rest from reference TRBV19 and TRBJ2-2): DGGITQSPKYLFRKEGQNVTLSCEQNLNHDAMYWYRQDPGQGLRLIYYSQIVNDFQKGDIAEGYSVSREKKESFPLTVTSAQKNPTAFYLCASISDSNTGELFFGEGSRLTVL.

The CDR3 protein is CATVPDRATEAFF. DNA of the CDR3: TGTGCCACCGTCCCGGACAGGGCCACTGAAGCTTTCTTT. The chain links TRBV12-3 or TRBV12-4 to TRBJ1-1, with 8 bases aligning to TRBD1. The CDR3 sequence is 13 residues long. V lost 10 bases to trimming and J lost 4 bases; unmatched junction nucleotides: 8.

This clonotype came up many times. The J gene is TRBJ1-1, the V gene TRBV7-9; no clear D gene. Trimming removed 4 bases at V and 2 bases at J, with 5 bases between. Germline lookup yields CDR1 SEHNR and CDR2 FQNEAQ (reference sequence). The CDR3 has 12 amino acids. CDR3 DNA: TGTGCCAGCAGCTATTTTAACACTGAAGCTTTCTTT. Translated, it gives CASSYFNTEAFF.

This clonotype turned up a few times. The CDR3 coding sequence is TGTGCCACCGAGCGGGATACGCAGTATTTT. Protein sequence: CATERDTQYF. V and J are TRBV27 and TRBJ2-3; D is possibly TRBD2 (5 bases). Trimming left V 10 bases short and J 6 bases short, with 8 bases between. This CDR3 has 10 amino acids. Germline CDR1 and CDR2: MNHEY and SMNVEV (reference sequence).

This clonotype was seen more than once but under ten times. The CDR3 nucleotides are TGCAGTGCTAGAGATCTGCTAGGGCAGCAGAACACTGAAGCTTTCTTT. Protein product: CSARDLLGQQNTEAFF. The chain carries TRBV20-1 and TRBJ1-1; D is uncertain. The CDR3 totals 16 residues. CDR1 DFQATT and CDR2 SNEGSKA come from the germline V gene (reference sequence). V shed 0 bases and J shed 1 base, with 15 bases lying between them.

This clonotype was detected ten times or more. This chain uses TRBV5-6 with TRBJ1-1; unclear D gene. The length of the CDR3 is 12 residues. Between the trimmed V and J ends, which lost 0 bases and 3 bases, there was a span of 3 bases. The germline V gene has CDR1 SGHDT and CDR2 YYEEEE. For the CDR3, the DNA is TGTGCCAGCAGCTTGGGGTACACTGAAGCTTTCTTT. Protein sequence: CASSLGYTEAFF.

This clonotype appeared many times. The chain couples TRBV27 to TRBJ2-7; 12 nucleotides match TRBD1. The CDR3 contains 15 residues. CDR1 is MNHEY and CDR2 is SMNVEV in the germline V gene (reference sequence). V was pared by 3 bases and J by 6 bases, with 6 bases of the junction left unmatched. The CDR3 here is CASSFGTGGSAEQYF. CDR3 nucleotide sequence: TGTGCCAGCAGTTTCGGGACAGGGGGCTCGGCCGAGCAGTACTTC.

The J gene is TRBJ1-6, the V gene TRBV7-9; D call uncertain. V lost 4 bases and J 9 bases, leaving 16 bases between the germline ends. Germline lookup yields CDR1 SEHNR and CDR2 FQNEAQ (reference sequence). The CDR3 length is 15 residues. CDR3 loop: CASSSRTGYRSPLHF. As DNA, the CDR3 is TGTGCCAGCAGCTCCCGTACGGGATATCGTTCACCCCTCCACTTT. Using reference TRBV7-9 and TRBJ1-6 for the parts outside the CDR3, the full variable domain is DTGVSQNPRHKITKRGQNVTFRCDPISEHNRLYWYRQTLGQGPEFLTYFQNEAQLEKSRLLSDRFSAERPKGSFSTLEIQRTEQGDSAMYLCASSSRTGYRSPLHFGNGTRLTVT.

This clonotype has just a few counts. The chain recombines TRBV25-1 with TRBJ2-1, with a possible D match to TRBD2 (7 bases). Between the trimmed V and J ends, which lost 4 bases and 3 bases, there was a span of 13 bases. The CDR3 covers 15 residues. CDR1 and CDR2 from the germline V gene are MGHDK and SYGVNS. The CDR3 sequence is CASSAAGQFYNEQFF. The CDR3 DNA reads TGTGCCAGCAGTGCAGCGGGACAATTCTACAATGAGCAGTTCTTC.

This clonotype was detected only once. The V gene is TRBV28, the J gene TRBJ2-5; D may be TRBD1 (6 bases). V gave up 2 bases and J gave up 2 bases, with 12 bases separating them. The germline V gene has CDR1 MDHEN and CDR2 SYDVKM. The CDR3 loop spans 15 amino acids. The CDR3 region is CASSLPQGYQETQYF. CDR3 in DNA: TGTGCCAGCAGTTTACCCCAGGGGTATCAAGAGACCCAGTACTTC. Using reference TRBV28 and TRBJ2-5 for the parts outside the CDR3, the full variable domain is DVKVTQSSRYLVKRTGEKVFLECVQDMDHENMFWYRQDPGLGLRLIYFSYDVKMKEKGDIPEGYSVSREKKERFSLILESASTNQTSMYLCASSLPQGYQETQYFGPGTRLLVL.